This T cell receptor (beta chain) was found in a study of lymphopenia after photon versus proton radiotherapy. Points on this clone: The antigen remains undetermined.

V dropped 4 bases and J dropped 3; count of bases not matched to a gene: 3. The germline V gene has CDR1 LNHDA and CDR2 SQIVND (reference sequence). The CDR3 is 15 residues long. The method was immunoSEQ multiplex PCR; TCRdb's version includes in-frame clones alone and lacks a portion of them. The profile shows 65,000 to 85,000 clones, 85% to 95% of them singletons. Study-wide points: Better survival with proton therapy was suggested as possible, not demonstrated. Relative stability marked proton patients; photon patients lost diversity and naive cells. Oligoclonal CD8+ Temra expansion after nadir drove photon patients' diversity drop.

Sample: peripheral blood, taken from a patient treated with photon-based radiotherapy. This clonotype was obtained from a woman aged 40 to 49 with cholangiocarcinoma. V usage is TRBV19 and J usage is TRBJ2-1; 10 bases are a match to TRBD1. CDR3 loop: CASSRGTGDYNEQFF. For the CDR3, the DNA is TGTGCCAGTAGTAGAGGGACAGGGGACTACAATGAGCAGTTCTTC. Looking up the rest from reference TRBV19 and TRBJ2-1 gives the full variable domain: DGGITQSPKYLFRKEGQNVTLSCEQNLNHDAMYWYRQDPGQGLRLIYYSQIVNDFQKGDIAEGYSVSREKKESFPLTVTSAQKNPTAFYLCASSRGTGDYNEQFFGPGTRLTVL.